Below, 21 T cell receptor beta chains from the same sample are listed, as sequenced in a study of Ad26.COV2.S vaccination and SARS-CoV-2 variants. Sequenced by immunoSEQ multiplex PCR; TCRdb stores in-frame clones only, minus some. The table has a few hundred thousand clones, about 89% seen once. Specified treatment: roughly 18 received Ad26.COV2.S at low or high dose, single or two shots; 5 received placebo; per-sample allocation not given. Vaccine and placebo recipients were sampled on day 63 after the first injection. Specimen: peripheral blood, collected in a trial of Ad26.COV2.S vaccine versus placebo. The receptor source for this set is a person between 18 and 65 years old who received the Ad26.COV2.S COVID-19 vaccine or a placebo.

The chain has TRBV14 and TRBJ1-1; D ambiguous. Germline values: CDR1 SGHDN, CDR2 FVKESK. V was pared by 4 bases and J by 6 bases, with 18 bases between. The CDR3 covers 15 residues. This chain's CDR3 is CASSPRAHPWAEAFF. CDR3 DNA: TGTGCCAGCAGCCCACGCGCGCACCCGTGGGCTGAAGCTTTCTTT. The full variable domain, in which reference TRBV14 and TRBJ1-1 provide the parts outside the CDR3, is EAGVTQFPSHSVIEKGQTVTLRCDPISGHDNLYWYRRVMGKEIKFLLHFVKESKQDESGMPNNRFLAERTGGTYSTLKVQPAELEDSGVYFCASSPRAHPWAEAFFGQGTRLTVV.

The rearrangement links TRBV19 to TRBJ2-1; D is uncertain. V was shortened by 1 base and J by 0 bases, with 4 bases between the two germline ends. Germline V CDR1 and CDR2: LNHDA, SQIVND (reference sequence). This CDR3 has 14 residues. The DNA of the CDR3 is TGTGCCAGTAGTATAGGGAGCTCCTACAATGAGCAGTTCTTC. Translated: CASSIGSSYNEQFF.

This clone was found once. This chain's CDR3 is CASSTQTGRAAFF. The CDR3 nucleotides read TGTGCCAGCAGTACCCAGACAGGACGCGCAGCTTTCTTT. The chain employs TRBV6-5 and TRBJ1-1; D is perhaps TRBD1 (6 bases). CDR1 and CDR2 from the germline V gene are MNHEY and SVGAGI. The ends were cut back, 5 bases at V and 10 bases at J, with 17 bases in the middle. CDR3 length: 13 residues.

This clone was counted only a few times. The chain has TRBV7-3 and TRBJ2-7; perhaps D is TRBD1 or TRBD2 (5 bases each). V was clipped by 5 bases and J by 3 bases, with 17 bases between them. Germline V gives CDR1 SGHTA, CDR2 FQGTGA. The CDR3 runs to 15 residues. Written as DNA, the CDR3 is TGTGCCAGCAGCCCGTCAGGGAGCGCGGGCTACGAGCAGTACTTC. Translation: CASSPSGSAGYEQYF.

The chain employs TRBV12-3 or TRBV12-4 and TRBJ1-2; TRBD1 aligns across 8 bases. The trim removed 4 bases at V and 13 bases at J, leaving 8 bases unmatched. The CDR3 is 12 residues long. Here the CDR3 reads CASSSGTGSGTF. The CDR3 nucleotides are TGTGCCAGCAGTTCCGGGACAGGATCGGGCACCTTC.

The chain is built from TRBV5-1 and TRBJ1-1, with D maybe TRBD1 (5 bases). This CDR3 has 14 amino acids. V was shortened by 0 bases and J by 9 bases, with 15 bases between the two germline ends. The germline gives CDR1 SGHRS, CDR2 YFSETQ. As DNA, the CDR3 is TGCGCCAGCAGCTTGGCTTCCCTGGACAAAAAAGCTTTCTTT. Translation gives CASSLASLDKKAFF.

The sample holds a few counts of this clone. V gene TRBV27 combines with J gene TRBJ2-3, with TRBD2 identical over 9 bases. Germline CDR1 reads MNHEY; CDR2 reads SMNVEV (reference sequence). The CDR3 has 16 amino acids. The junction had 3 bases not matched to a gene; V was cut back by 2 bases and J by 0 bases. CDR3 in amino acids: CASSLSGTSSTDTQYF. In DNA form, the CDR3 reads TGTGCCAGCAGTTTAAGTGGGACTAGCAGCACAGATACGCAGTATTTT.

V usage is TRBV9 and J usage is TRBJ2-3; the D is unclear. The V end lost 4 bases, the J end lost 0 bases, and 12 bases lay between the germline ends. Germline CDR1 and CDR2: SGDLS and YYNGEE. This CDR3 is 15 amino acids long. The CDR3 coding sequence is TGTGCCAGCAGCAAGGGCGCTACTAGCACAGATACGCAGTATTTT. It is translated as CASSKGATSTDTQYF.

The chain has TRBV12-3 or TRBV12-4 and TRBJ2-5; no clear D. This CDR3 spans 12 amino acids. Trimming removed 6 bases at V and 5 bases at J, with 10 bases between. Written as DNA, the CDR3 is TGTGCCAGCAGCCTCAGTGGGGAGACCCAGTACTTC. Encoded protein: CASSLSGETQYF.

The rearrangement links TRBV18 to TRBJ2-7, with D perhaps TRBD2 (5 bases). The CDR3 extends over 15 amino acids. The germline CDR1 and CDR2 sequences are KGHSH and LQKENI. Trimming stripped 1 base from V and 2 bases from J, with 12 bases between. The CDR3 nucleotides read TGTGCCAGCTCACCACGGGAGCTCGGCGCCTACGAGCAGTACTTC. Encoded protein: CASSPRELGAYEQYF. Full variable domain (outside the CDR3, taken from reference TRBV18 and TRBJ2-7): NAGVMQNPRHLVRRRGQEARLRCSPMKGHSHVYWYRQLPEEGLKFMVYLQKENIIDESGMPKERFSAEFPKEGPSILRIQQVVRGDSAAYFCASSPRELGAYEQYFGPGTRLTVT.

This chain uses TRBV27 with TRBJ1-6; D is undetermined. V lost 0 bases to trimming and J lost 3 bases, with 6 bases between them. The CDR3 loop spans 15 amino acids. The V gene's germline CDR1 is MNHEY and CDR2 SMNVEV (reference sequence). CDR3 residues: CASSLSNLYNSPLHF. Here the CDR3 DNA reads TGTGCCAGCAGTTTATCGAACCTCTATAATTCACCCCTCCACTTT.

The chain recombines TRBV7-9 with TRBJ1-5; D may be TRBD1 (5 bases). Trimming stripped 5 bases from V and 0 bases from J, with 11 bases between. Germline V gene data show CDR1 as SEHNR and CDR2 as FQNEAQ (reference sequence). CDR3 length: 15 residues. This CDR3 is CASSDSAYSNQPQHF. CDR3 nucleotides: TGTGCCAGCAGCGACAGTGCTTATAGCAATCAGCCCCAGCATTTT.

The CDR3 here is CAWSGTTGGTEAFF. CDR3 bases: TGTGCCTGGAGTGGGACGACAGGCGGAACTGAAGCTTTCTTT. V is TRBV30 and J is TRBJ1-1; a possible D gene is TRBD1 (6 bases). There are 14 residues in the CDR3. The V and J ends lost 1 base and 5 bases respectively, with 14 bases between them. CDR1 and CDR2 from the germline V gene are GTSNPN and SVGIG (reference sequence).

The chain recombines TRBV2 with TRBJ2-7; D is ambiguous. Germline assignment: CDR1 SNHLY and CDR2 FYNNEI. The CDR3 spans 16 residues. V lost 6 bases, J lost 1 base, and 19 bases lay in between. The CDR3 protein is CASSPLELRPSYEQYF. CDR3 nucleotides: TGTGCCAGCAGCCCCCTCGAGCTGAGGCCGTCCTACGAGCAGTACTTC.

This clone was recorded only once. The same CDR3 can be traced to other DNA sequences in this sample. The CDR3 region has the DNA TGTGCCAGCAGCCCAGGACTAGCGGGCACAGATACGCAGTATTTT. It is translated as CASSPGLAGTDTQYF. The chain joins TRBV28 to TRBJ2-3; TRBD2 agrees at 10 bases. The CDR3 contains 15 residues. After removal of 6 bases from V and 1 base from J, the junction contained 4 bases not matched to a gene. Germline CDR1 MDHEN, CDR2 SYDVKM.

The CDR3 is CASSESGRGYTF. CDR3 nucleotides: TGTGCCAGCAGTGAATCTGGACGGGGCTACACCTTC. V gene TRBV2 combines with J gene TRBJ1-2, with D hard to call. The CDR3 has 12 residues. The germline V gene has CDR1 SNHLY and CDR2 FYNNEI. V was shortened by 2 bases and J by 8 bases, with 9 bases between the two germline ends.

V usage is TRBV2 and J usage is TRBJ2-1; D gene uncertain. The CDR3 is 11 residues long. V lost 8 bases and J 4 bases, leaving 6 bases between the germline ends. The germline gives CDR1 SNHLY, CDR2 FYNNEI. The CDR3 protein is CASRQYNEQFF. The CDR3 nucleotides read TGTGCCAGCCGACAATACAATGAGCAGTTCTTC.

The CDR3 region has the DNA TGCGCCAGCAGCTTGAATGCGCGATATGGCTACACCTTC. Translated, it gives CASSLNARYGYTF. The chain has TRBV5-1 and TRBJ1-2; no clear D. In germline, CDR1 is SGHRS, CDR2 YFSETQ. This CDR3 comprises 13 residues. The germline V and J ends were trimmed by 1 base and 5 bases, with 9 bases remaining between them.

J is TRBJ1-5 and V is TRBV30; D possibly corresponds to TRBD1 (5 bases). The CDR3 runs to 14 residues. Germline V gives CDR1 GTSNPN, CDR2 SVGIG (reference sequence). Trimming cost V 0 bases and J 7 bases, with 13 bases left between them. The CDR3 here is CAWSVQGARQPQHF. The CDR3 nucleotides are TGTGCCTGGAGTGTCCAGGGTGCGAGACAGCCCCAGCATTTT.

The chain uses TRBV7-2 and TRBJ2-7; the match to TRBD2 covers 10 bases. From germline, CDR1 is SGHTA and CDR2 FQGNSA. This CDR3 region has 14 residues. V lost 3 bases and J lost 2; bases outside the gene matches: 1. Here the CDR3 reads CASSFGTSAYEQYF. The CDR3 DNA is TGTGCCAGCAGCTTTGGGACTAGCGCCTACGAGCAGTACTTC.

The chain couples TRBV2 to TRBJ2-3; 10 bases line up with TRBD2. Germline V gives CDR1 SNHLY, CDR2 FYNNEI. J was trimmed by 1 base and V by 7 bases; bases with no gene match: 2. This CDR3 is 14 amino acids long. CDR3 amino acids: CASTTSGGTDTQYF. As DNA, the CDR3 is TGTGCCAGCACAACTAGCGGGGGCACAGATACGCAGTATTTT.